These T cell receptor beta chains were read from a single sample in a study of blood T cell repertoires in COVID-19. The repertoire was sequenced with immunoSEQ multiplex PCR; TCRdb's copy has only in-frame clones and lacks some. This sample has more than 300,000 clones, with roughly nine tenths found just once. The sample taken for sequencing was PBMCs or T cells enriched from blood (not recorded which). The receptors shown here come from a woman between 25 and 40 years old who had been exposed to COVID-19. CDR3s leave out the opening cysteine and the closing phenylalanine or tryptophan.

v_gene	j_gene	CDR3aa
TRBV9	TRBJ2-5	ASNKPTSGEETQY
TRBV7-6	TRBJ2-3	ASSLASGGTQY
TRBV13	TRBJ2-3	ASSPRLAGGTDTQY
TRBV3-1/TRBV3-2	TRBJ1-1	ASSTRQGHLNTEAF
TRBV7-3	TRBJ2-5	ASSLTHGTSGETQY
TRBV6-5	TRBJ1-1	ASSYSFTGSGTEAF
TRBV4-1	TRBJ1-5	ASSKGQGEDQPQH
TRBV25-1	TRBJ1-4	ASSELRGTGNEKLF
TRBV9	TRBJ1-3	ASSVEGGGNGGNTIY
TRBV6-2/TRBV6-3	TRBJ1-2	ASSPRTAPGGYT
TRBV15	TRBJ1-4	ATRTGGLATNEKLF
TRBV9	TRBJ2-1	ASSGDWFNEQF
TRBV6-6	TRBJ1-2	ASSYSPGQGGEGYT
TRBV9	TRBJ1-2	ASSTHGTQRQGVNGYT
TRBV30	TRBJ2-4	AWSVLGTAKNIQY
TRBV4-1	TRBJ1-5	ASSQNPTGGNQPQH
TRBV5-5	TRBJ1-1	ASSWGGENTEAF
TRBV4-2	TRBJ2-5	ASSRLSRGSETQY
TRBV18	TRBJ2-7	ASSRGTGNEQY
TRBV18	TRBJ1-5	ASSPQGQTGNQPQH
TRBV14	TRBJ1-3	ASSQGTEAKGKPIY
TRBV5-1	TRBJ2-2	ASSSPNMLVTGELF